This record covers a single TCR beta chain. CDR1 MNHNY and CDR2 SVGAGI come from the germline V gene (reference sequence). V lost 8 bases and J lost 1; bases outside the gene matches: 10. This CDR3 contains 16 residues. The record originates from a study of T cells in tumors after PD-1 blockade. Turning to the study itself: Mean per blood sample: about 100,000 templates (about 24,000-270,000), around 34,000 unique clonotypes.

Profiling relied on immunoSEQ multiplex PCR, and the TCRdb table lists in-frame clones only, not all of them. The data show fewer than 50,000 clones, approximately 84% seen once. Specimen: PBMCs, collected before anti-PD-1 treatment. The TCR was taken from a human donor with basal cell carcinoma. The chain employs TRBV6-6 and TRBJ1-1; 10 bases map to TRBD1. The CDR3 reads CASSRGQGFSNTEAFF. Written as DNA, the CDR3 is TGTGCCAGCTCAAGGGGACAGGGGTTTTCGAACACTGAAGCTTTCTTT.